Listed here are 20 T cell receptor beta chains from one sample, sequenced in a study of T cells after yellow fever vaccination. TCRdb re-derived calls from the 5' RACE reads in MiXCR, one entry per CDR3 protein. The sample lists over 250,000 distinct CDR3 sequences, roughly 4% occurring once. This material consisted of PBMCs, taken 5 days after the yellow fever booster vaccination. The receptor set was obtained from a man in his late teens or twenties who received the YFV17D yellow fever vaccine.

J is TRBJ1-2 and V is TRBV20-1; perhaps TRBD1 as D (5 bases). Trimming stripped 0 bases from V and 4 bases from J, with 18 bases between. The CDR3 is made up of 16 amino acids. Germline-derived CDR1 and CDR2 are DFQATT and SNEGSKA (reference sequence). DNA of the CDR3: TGCAGTGCTAGAGATGCCCCCCACAGGATTCGCTATGGCTACACCTTC. Its protein is CSARDAPHRIRYGYTF.

The chain employs TRBV6-6 and TRBJ2-5; no clear D gene. Germline lookup yields CDR1 MNHNY and CDR2 SVGAGI (reference sequence). The CDR3 contains 13 residues. The V gene lost 5 bases and the J gene lost 5 bases, with 12 bases spanning the gap. The CDR3 loop is CASSTDPAETQYF. In DNA, the CDR3 is TGTGCCAGCAGTACGGACCCGGCGGAGACCCAGTACTTC.

A few counts support this clonotype. The chain combines TRBV14 with TRBJ1-2, with a possible D match to TRBD1 (5 bases). V dropped 3 bases and J dropped 2 bases, with 13 bases sitting between them. Germline V gene lookup returns CDR1 SGHDN and CDR2 FVKESK. The CDR3 is 15 amino acids. CDR3 in DNA: TGTGCCAGCAGCCAGATCGGACATCTAAACTATGGCTACACCTTC. This sequence encodes CASSQIGHLNYGYTF. Full variable domain (rest looked up from reference TRBV14 and TRBJ1-2): EAGVTQFPSHSVIEKGQTVTLRCDPISGHDNLYWYRRVMGKEIKFLLHFVKESKQDESGMPNNRFLAERTGGTYSTLKVQPAELEDSGVYFCASSQIGHLNYGYTFGSGTRLTVV.

The chain uses TRBV6-5 and TRBJ2-1, with a tentative D call TRBD1 (5 bases). Germline assignment: CDR1 MNHEY and CDR2 SVGAGI. The CDR3 runs to 15 residues. V shed 4 bases and J shed 4 bases, with 14 bases lying between them. CDR3 sequence (DNA): TGTGCCAGCAGTTGGGCTTTGGACAATTACAATGAGCAGTTCTTC. Amino acid sequence: CASSWALDNYNEQFF.

The chain joins TRBV20-1 to TRBJ2-6, with TRBD1 matching 11 bases. V lost 6 bases, J lost 3 bases, and 10 bases stayed unmatched. This CDR3 contains 17 residues. CDR1 is DFQATT, CDR2 SNEGSKA, per germline (reference sequence). The CDR3 is CSAHPGQGVGGANVLTF. CDR3 DNA sequence: TGCAGTGCCCACCCGGGACAGGGGGTTGGTGGGGCCAACGTCCTGACTTTC.

There are many counts of this clonotype. The chain carries TRBV5-1 and TRBJ2-1; TRBD2 might be the D (5 bases). The CDR3 loop spans 14 amino acids. CDR1 and CDR2 from the germline V gene are SGHRS and YFSETQ. Trimming pared 2 bases from V and 4 bases from J, leaving 10 bases between. In DNA, the CDR3 is TGCGCCAGCAGCTTATTCGGGGATTACAATGAGCAGTTCTTC. Amino acids: CASSLFGDYNEQFF.

This clonotype was detected ten times or more. The V call is TRBV12-3 or TRBV12-4, the J call TRBJ1-1; the D gene is possibly TRBD1 (5 bases). V was shortened by 4 bases and J by 4 bases, with 13 bases between the two germline ends. The CDR3 loop spans 14 amino acids. The CDR3 DNA sequence: TGTGCCAGCAGTTCCGTTGGGGGGGGCACTGAAGCTTTCTTT. As protein: CASSSVGGGTEAFF.

The rearrangement joins TRBV7-9 to TRBJ2-7; D possibly matches TRBD1 or TRBD2 (6 bases each). CDR1 SEHNR and CDR2 FQNEAQ come from the germline V gene (reference sequence). This CDR3 is built from 14 residues. V lost 8 bases to trimming and J lost 3 bases, with 17 bases between them. The CDR3 loop is CASELGGGGYEQYF. The CDR3 nucleotides are TGTGCCAGCGAACTCGGAGGGGGAGGCTACGAGCAGTACTTC.

This clonotype was detected a few times. The rearrangement joins TRBV9 to TRBJ1-1; D is undetermined. The CDR3 has 14 amino acids. The V gene's germline CDR1 is SGDLS and CDR2 YYNGEE. The V end lost 7 bases, the J end lost 1 base, and 14 bases lay between the germline ends. The CDR3 reads CASRPGPGNTEAFF. The CDR3 nucleotides are TGTGCCAGCCGCCCGGGCCCCGGGAACACTGAAGCTTTCTTT.

This clonotype was seen a handful of times. The J gene is TRBJ1-5, the V gene TRBV3-1; D call uncertain. The CDR3 length is 12 residues. Germline V lookup: CDR1 LGHDT, CDR2 YNNKEL (reference sequence). V lost 3 bases to trimming and J lost 3 bases, with 3 bases between them. As DNA, the CDR3 is TGTGCCAGCAGCCACGACAATCAGCCCCAGCATTTT. This translates into CASSHDNQPQHF.

This clonotype was seen at least ten times. V gene TRBV20-1 combines with J gene TRBJ1-2, with a tentative D call TRBD1 (6 bases). The germline V gene encodes CDR1 DFQATT and CDR2 SNEGSKA (reference sequence). Trimming shortened V by 2 bases and J by 2 bases, and 12 bases separated the two germline ends. This CDR3 comprises 14 residues. CDR3 DNA sequence: TGCAGTGCTAGACTTGACAGGCTGAACTATGGCTACACCTTC. Its translation: CSARLDRLNYGYTF.

This chain uses TRBV5-1 with TRBJ2-7; D perhaps matches TRBD1 (7 bases). The germline V gene encodes CDR1 SGHRS and CDR2 YFSETQ. Between the trimmed V and J ends, which lost 1 base and 5 bases, there was a span of 16 bases. CDR3 length equals 15 residues. CDR3 DNA sequence: TGCGCCAGCAGCTTGAACGGCAGGGGGGATGACGAGCAGTACTTC. This encodes CASSLNGRGDDEQYF.

The table lists this clonotype with a few counts. The chain employs TRBV15 and TRBJ1-1, with D perhaps matching TRBD1 (5 bases). Germline V gives CDR1 LNHNV, CDR2 YYDKDF (reference sequence). V was shortened by 2 bases and J by 1 base, with 11 bases between the two germline ends. This CDR3 has 15 amino acids. The CDR3 here is CATSRPTAPNTEAFF. The CDR3 DNA follows: TGTGCCACCAGCAGACCGACAGCACCGAACACTGAAGCTTTCTTT.

This clonotype was seen a handful of times. V usage is TRBV27 and J usage is TRBJ2-7, with 7 bases identical to TRBD2. CDR3 length: 13 amino acids. The germline V gene encodes CDR1 MNHEY and CDR2 SMNVEV (reference sequence). Unmatched junction bases numbered 4, after V lost 5 bases and J lost 3 bases. CDR3 coding DNA: TGTGCCAGCAGTAAGCGGGGCTACTACGAGCAGTACGTC. This gives the protein CASSKRGYYEQYV.

This clonotype was counted ten times or more. The chain uses TRBV12-3 or TRBV12-4 and TRBJ1-2, with unresolved D. The V end lost 5 bases, the J end lost 8 bases, and 12 bases lay between the germline ends. The CDR3 is 12 residues long. The CDR3 loop reads CASSRRGPGYTF. As DNA, the CDR3 is TGTGCCAGCAGTCGGAGAGGACCCGGCTACACCTTC.

This clonotype was seen at least ten times. The chain recombines TRBV14 with TRBJ2-1; TRBD2 aligns across 14 bases. After removal of 0 bases from V and 4 bases from J, the junction contained 11 bases not matched to a gene. The germline V gene encodes CDR1 SGHDN and CDR2 FVKESK. The CDR3 consists of 20 residues. CDR3 DNA sequence: TGTGCCAGCAGCCAAGAGCGACTAGCGGGGGGGCCGTTGAGTTACAATGAGCAGTTCTTC. It translates to CASSQERLAGGPLSYNEQFF.

This clonotype was detected only a few times. The CDR3 DNA follows: TGTGCCACCAGCAGCGGTCCGGGGCTCACAGATACGCAGTATTTT. Its protein product is CATSSGPGLTDTQYF. The genes are TRBV24-1 and TRBJ2-3; D tentatively fits TRBD1 or TRBD2 (5 bases each). The ends were cut back, 7 bases at V and 2 bases at J, with 15 bases in the middle. The CDR3 has 15 residues. Looked up from germline, CDR1 is KGHDR and CDR2 is SFDVKD.

J is TRBJ2-3 and V is TRBV20-1; either TRBD1 or TRBD2 may supply D (6 bases each). The germline V gene has CDR1 DFQATT and CDR2 SNEGSKA (reference sequence). Trimming stripped 7 bases from V and 3 bases from J, with 17 bases between. CDR3 length: 14 residues. The CDR3 DNA reads TGCAGTGTAGGGGGGCCCACAAGAACAGATACGCAGTATTTT. Translated, it gives CSVGGPTRTDTQYF.

This clonotype was counted many times. The chain combines TRBV24-1 with TRBJ2-5, with D unresolved. The germline V gene has CDR1 KGHDR and CDR2 SFDVKD. Trimming cost V 7 bases and J 5 bases, with 10 bases left between them. The CDR3 runs to 12 residues. CDR3 residues: CATRGSGETQYF. DNA for the CDR3: TGTGCCACCAGGGGTTCAGGCGAGACCCAGTACTTC.

This clonotype has just a few counts. V and J are TRBV18 and TRBJ2-5; weak D call: TRBD2 (7 bases). V lost 2 bases and J 1 base, leaving 14 bases between the germline ends. Per the germline V gene, CDR1 is KGHSH and CDR2 is LQKENI. The CDR3 runs to 16 residues. The DNA of the CDR3 is TGTGCCAGCTCACCAAGGGGGGGCTACGGCCAAGAGACCCAGTACTTC. Encoded protein: CASSPRGGYGQETQYF.